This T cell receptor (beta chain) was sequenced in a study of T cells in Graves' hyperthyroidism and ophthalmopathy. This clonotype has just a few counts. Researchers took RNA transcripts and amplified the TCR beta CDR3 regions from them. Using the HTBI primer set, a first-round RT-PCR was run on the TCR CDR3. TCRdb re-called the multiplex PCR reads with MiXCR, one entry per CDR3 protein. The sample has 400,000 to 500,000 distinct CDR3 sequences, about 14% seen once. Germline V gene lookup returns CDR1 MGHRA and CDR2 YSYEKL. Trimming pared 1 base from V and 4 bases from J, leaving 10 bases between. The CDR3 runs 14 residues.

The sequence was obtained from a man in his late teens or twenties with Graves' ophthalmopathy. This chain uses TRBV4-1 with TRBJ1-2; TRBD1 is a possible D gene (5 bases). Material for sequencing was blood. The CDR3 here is CASSQVGDSYGYTF. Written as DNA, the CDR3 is TGCGCCAGCAGCCAAGTAGGGGATAGCTATGGCTACACCTTC.